The sequence of this T cell receptor beta chain was determined in a study of shared clonotypes between healthy human individuals. This clone appeared once. This CDR3 region has 14 residues. Germline CDR1 SGHAT, CDR2 FQNNGV. Trimming took 4 bases from V and 3 from J, leaving 9 bases between them. Sequenced by immunoSEQ multiplex PCR; TCRdb stores in-frame clones only, minus some. The data show 1,400,000 or so clones, about 98.5% seen once. Material: naive CD4+ T cells sorted from blood. Subset indicated: CD45RA+ positively selected. The clonotype originates from a man aged 25 to 40 in good health. The rearrangement uses TRBV11-2 and TRBJ2-2; no reliable D call. CDR3 nucleotide sequence: TGTGCCAGCAGCTCCAGACCATACACCGGGGAGCTGTTTTTT. It codes for CASSSRPYTGELFF.